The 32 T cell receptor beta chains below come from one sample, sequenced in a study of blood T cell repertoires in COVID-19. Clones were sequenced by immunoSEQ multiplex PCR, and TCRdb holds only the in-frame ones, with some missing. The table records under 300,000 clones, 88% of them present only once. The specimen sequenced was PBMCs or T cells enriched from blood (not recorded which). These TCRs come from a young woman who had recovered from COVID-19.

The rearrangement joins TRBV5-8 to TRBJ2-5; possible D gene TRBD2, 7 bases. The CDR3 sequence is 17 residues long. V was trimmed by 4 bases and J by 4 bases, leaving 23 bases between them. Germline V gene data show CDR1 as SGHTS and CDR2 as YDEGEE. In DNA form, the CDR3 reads TGTGCCAGCAGCCTCCACAGGGAGGGACGGGTCCGAGAGACCCAGTACTTC. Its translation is CASSLHREGRVRETQYF.

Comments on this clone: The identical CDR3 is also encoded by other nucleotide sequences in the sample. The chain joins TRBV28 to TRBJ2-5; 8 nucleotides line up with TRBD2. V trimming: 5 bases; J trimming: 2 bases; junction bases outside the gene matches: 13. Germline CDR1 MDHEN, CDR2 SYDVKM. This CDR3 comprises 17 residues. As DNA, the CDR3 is TGTGCCAGCAGTCATACCGGGCTAGCGGGTTCACAAGAGACCCAGTACTTC. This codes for CASSHTGLAGSQETQYF.

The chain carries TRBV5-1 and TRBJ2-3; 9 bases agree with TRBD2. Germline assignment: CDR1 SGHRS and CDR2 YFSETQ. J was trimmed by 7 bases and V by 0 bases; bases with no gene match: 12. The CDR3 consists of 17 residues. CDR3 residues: CASSLELGGGAFNTQYF. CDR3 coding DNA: TGCGCCAGCAGCTTGGAGCTTGGCGGGGGGGCGTTTAATACGCAGTATTTT.

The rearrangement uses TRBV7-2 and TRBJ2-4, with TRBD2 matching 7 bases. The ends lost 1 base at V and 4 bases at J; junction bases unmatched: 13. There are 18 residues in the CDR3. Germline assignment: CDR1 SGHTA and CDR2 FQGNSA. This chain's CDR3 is CASSLGRRERGHKNIQYF. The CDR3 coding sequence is TGTGCCAGCAGCTTAGGCCGGCGGGAGCGGGGCCATAAAAACATTCAGTACTTC.

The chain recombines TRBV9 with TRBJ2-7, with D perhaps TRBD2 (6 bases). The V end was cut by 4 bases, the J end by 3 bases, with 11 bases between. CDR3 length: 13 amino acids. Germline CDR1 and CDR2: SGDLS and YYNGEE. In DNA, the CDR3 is TGTGCCAGCAGCTCCGGGGGAGACTACGAGCAGTACTTC. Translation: CASSSGGDYEQYF.

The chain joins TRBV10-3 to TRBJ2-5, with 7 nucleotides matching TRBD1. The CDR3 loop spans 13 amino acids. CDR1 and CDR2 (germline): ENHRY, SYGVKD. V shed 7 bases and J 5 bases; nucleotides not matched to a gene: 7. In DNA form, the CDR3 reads TGTGCCATCACCAGGGACAGAGCGGAGACCCAGTACTTC. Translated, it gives CAITRDRAETQYF.

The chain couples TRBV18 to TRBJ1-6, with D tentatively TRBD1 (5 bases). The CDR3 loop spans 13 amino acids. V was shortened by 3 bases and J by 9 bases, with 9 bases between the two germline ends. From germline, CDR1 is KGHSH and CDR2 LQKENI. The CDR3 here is CASSPGGGSPLHF. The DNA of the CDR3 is TGTGCCAGCTCACCGGGGGGAGGTTCACCCCTCCACTTT.

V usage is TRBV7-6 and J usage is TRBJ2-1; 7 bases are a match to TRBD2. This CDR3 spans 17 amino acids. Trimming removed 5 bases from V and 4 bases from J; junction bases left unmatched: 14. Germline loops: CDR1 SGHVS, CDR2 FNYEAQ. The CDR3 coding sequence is TGTGCCAGCAGCCACATGCCCACTAGCGAAAGTTACAATGAGCAGTTCTTC. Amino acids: CASSHMPTSESYNEQFF.

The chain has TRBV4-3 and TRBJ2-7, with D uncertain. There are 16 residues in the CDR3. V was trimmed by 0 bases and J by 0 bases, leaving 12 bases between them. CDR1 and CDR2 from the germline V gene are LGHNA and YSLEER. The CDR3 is CASSQDVGLSSYEQYF. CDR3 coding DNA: TGCGCCAGCAGCCAAGACGTGGGCTTAAGCTCCTACGAGCAGTACTTC.

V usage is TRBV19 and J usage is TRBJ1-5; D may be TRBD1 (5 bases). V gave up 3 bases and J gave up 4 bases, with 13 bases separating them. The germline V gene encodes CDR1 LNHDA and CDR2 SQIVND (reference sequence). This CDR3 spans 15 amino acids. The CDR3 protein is CASSIPVGHNQPQHF. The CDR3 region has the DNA TGTGCCAGTAGTATTCCGGTGGGGCATAATCAGCCCCAGCATTTT.

The CDR3 reads CASTYGNTEAFF. CDR3 DNA: TGTGCCAGCACTTACGGGAACACTGAAGCTTTCTTT. The chain is built from TRBV12-3 or TRBV12-4 and TRBJ1-1; D gene uncertain. Trimming removed 7 bases from V and 1 base from J, with 7 bases in between. The CDR3 is 12 amino acids.

The CDR3 loop reads CAWSSAGGGKLFF. The CDR3 nucleotides read TGTGCCTGGAGTTCTGCCGGGGGGGGCAAACTGTTTTTT. This chain connects TRBV30 to TRBJ1-4; weak D call: TRBD1 (6 bases). CDR1 and CDR2 (germline): GTSNPN, SVGIG (reference sequence). Trimming stripped 2 bases from V and 11 bases from J, with 15 bases between. The CDR3 is 13 amino acids. Supplemented by reference TRBV30 and TRBJ1-4, the full variable domain reads SQTIHQWPATLVQPVGSPLSLECTVEGTSNPNLYWYRQAAGRGLQLLFYSVGIGQISSEVPQNLSASRPQDRQFILSSKKLLLSDSGFYLCAWSSAGGGKLFFGSGTQLSVL.

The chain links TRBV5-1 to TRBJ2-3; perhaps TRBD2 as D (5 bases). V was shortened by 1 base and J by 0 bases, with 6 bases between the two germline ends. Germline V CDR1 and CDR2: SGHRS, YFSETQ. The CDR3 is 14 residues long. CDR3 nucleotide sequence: TGCGCCAGCAGCTTGCCGGGAAGCACAGATACGCAGTATTTT. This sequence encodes CASSLPGSTDTQYF.

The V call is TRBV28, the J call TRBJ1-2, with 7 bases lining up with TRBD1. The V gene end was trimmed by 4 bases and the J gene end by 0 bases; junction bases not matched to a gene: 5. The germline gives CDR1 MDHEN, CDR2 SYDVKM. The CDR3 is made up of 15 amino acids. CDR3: CASSSQGRTNYGYTF. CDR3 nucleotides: TGTGCCAGCAGTTCACAGGGGCGCACTAACTATGGCTACACCTTC.

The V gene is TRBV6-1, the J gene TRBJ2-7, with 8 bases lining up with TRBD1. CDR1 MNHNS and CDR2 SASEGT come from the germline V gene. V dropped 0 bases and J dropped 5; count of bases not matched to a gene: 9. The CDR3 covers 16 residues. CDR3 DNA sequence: TGTGCCAGCAGTGAAGCGCTTCAGGGGGCGGCGGACGAGCAGTACTTC. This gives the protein CASSEALQGAADEQYF.

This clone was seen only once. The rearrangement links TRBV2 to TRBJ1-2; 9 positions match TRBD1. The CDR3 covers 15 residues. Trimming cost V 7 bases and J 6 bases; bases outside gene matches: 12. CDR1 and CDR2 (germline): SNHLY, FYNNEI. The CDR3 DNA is TGTGCCAGCACCCTGACCCTACAGGGGGCGAATGGCTACACCTTC. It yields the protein CASTLTLQGANGYTF.

The CDR3 DNA is TGTGCCGGGACTAGCGGGAGTAAGTTAGGGGGCAATGAGCAGTTCTTC. Residues: CAGTSGSKLGGNEQFF. This chain joins TRBV30 and TRBJ2-1; 14 nucleotides match TRBD2. The CDR3 is 16 amino acids. V dropped 8 bases and J dropped 6; count of bases not matched to a gene: 12. Germline V lookup: CDR1 GTSNPN, CDR2 SVGIG (reference sequence).

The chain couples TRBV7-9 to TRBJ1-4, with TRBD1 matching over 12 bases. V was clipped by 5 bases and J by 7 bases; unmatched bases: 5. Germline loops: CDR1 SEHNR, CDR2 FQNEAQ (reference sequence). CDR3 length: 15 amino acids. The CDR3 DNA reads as TGTGCCAGCAGCCCCCGGGACAGGGGGCGTGAAAAACTGTTTTTT. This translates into CASSPRDRGREKLFF. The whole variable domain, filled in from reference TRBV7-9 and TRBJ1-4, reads DTGVSQNPRHKITKRGQNVTFRCDPISEHNRLYWYRQTLGQGPEFLTYFQNEAQLEKSRLLSDRFSAERPKGSFSTLEIQRTEQGDSAMYLCASSPRDRGREKLFFGSGTQLSVL.

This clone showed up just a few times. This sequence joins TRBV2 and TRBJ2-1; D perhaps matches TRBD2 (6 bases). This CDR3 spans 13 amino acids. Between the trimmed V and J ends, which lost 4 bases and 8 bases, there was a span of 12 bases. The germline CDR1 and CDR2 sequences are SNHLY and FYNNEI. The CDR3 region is CASSVGRGDEQFF. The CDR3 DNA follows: TGTGCCAGCAGTGTGGGGCGCGGGGATGAGCAGTTCTTC.

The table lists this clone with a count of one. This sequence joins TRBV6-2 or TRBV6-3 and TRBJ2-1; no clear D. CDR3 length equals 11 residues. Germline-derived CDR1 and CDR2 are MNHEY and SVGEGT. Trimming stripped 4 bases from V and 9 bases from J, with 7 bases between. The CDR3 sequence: CASSSIVEQFF. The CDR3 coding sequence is TGTGCCAGCAGTTCAATAGTTGAGCAGTTCTTC.

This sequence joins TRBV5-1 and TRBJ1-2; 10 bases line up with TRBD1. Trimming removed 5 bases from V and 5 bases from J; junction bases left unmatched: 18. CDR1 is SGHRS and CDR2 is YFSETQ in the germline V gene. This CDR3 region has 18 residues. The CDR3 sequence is CASRFRRDRGPLWYGYTF. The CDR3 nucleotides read TGCGCCAGCAGGTTTCGCCGGGACAGGGGTCCCCTTTGGTATGGCTACACCTTC.

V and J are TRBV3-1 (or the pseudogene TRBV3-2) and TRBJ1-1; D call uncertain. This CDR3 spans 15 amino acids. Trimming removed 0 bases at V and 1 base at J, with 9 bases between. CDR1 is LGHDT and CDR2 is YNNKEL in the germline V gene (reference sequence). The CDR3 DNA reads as TGTGCCAGCAGCCAAGATCCTTCCTGGAACACTGAAGCTTTCTTT. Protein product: CASSQDPSWNTEAFF.

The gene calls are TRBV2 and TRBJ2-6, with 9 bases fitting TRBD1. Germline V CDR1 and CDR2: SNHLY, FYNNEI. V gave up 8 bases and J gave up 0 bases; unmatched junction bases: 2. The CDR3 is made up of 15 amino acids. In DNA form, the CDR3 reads TGTGCCAGCGGGACAGGGCTCTCTGGGGCCAACGTCCTGACTTTC. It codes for CASGTGLSGANVLTF. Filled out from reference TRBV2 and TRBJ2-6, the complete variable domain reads EPEVTQTPSHQVTQMGQEVILRCVPISNHLYFYWYRQILGQKVEFLVSFYNNEISEKSEIFDDQFSVERPDGSNFTLKIRSTKLEDSAMYFCASGTGLSGANVLTFGAGSRLTVL.

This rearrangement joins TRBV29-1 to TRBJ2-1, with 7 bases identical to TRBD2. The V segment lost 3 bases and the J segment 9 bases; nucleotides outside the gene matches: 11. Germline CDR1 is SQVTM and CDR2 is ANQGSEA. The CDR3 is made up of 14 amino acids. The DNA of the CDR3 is TGCAGCGTTGAGGGGGGGAGGGTTAAGAGTGAGCAGTTCTTC. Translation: CSVEGGRVKSEQFF.

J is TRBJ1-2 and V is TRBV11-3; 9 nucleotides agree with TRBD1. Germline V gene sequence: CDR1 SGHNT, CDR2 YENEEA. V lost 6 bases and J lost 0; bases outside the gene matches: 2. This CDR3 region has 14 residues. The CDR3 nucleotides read TGTGCCAGCAGGCGACAGGGGGCTAACTATGGCTACACCTTC. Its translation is CASRRQGANYGYTF.

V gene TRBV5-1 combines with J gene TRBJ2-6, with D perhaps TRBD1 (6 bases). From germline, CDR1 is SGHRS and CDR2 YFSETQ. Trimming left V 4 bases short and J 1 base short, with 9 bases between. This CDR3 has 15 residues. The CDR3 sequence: CASSGTFSGANVLTF. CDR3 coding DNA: TGCGCCAGCAGCGGGACATTTTCTGGGGCCAACGTCCTGACTTTC.

CDR3 sequence: CASSSGASYGYTF. CDR3 sequence (DNA): TGTGCCAGCAGTTCAGGGGCCAGCTATGGCTACACCTTC. The chain has TRBV12-3 or TRBV12-4 and TRBJ1-2; weak D call: TRBD1 (6 bases). V lost 4 bases and J 4 bases, leaving 10 bases between the germline ends. This CDR3 has 13 amino acids.

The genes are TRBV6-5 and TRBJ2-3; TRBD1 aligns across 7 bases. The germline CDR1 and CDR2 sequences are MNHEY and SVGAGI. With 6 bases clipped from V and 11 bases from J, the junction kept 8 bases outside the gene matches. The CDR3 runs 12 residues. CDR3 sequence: CASSLGTAEQYF. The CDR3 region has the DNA TGTGCCAGCAGCCTCGGGACAGCCGAGCAGTATTTT.

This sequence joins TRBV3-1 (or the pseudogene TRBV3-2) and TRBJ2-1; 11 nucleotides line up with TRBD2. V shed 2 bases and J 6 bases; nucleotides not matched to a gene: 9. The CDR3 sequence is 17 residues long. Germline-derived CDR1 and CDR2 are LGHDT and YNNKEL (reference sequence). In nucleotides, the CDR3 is TGTGCCAGCAGCCAAAATCAGATTAGCGGGGGGGCCAATGAGCAGTTCTTC. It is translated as CASSQNQISGGANEQFF.

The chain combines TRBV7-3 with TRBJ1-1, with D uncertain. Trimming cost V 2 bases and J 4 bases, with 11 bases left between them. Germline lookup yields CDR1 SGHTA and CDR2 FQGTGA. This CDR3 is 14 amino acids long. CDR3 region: CASSLGGYGTEAFF. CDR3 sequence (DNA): TGTGCCAGCAGCTTAGGAGGGTATGGCACTGAAGCTTTCTTT.

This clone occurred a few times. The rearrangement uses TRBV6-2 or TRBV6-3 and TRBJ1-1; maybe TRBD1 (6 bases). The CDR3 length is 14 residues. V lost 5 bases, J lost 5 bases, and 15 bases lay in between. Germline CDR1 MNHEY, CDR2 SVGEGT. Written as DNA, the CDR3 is TGTGCCAGCAGTCCCACAGGGATTTGGACTGAAGCTTTCTTT. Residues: CASSPTGIWTEAFF.

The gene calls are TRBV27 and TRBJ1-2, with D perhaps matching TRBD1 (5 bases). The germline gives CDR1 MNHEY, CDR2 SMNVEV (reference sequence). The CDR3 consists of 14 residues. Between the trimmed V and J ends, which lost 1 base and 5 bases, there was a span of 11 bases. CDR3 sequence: CASSLFRTHYGYTF. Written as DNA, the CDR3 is TGTGCCAGCAGTTTATTCAGGACACATTATGGCTACACCTTC.